This T cell receptor beta chain was sequenced during a study of blood T cell repertoires in COVID-19. About the study: Acute-phase and convalescent COVID-19 samples originated in the United States, Italy and Spain. T cells, B-cell-depleted T cells, or PBMCs provided the cDNA or gDNA that served as material.

This CDR3 is 16 amino acids long. V dropped 6 bases and J dropped 1 base, with 18 bases sitting between them. Germline CDR1 reads SNHLY; CDR2 reads FYNNEI. TCRdb's table, derived via immunoSEQ multiplex PCR, lists solely in-frame clones and lacks some. The sample lists about 98,000 clones; 70% to 90% were seen once. This chain links TRBV2 with TRBJ1-1; no reliable D call. This sequence was found in a man aged 70 or older with acute or convalescent COVID-19. Sequences were obtained from peripheral blood. CDR3 sequence reads: CASSPLRGVSNTEAFF. Here the CDR3 DNA reads TGTGCCAGCAGCCCCCTCCGGGGAGTATCGAACACTGAAGCTTTCTTT.